This TCR beta chain was captured by sequencing in a study of blood T cell repertoires in COVID-19. Across the whole study: PBMCs, B-cell-depleted T cells, or T cells provided the cDNA or gDNA that made up the material.

CDR3 length: 17 residues. After removal of 4 bases from V and 1 base from J, the junction contained 11 bases not matched to a gene. The V gene's germline CDR1 is KGHSH and CDR2 LQKENI. As handled by the study authors: For nucleated cells, counts were estimated from reference gene primer amplification. Produced via immunoSEQ multiplex PCR; TCRdb's table is partial and in-frame only. Clone size and the V and J calls come from that table; the DNA yielded D and trimming. The table lists 250,000 or so clones, around 88% of them singletons. The rearrangement uses TRBV18 and TRBJ2-7; 9 nucleotides line up with TRBD1. The TCR comes from a man aged 80 or over with acute or convalescent COVID-19. Sequencing was done on a sample of peripheral blood. The CDR3 loop is CASSLLSGTGISYEQYF. DNA of the CDR3: TGTGCCAGCTCACTACTTTCCGGGACAGGGATATCCTACGAGCAGTACTTC.